These 14 T cell receptor beta chains originate from one sample sequenced in a study of beta chain features in type 1 diabetes. Reverse transcription of all isolated RNA meant that expressed TCRB transcripts were sequenced. Sequencing used immunoSEQ multiplex PCR; TCRdb keeps in-frame clones, though not all of them. In the table there are fewer than 350,000 clones, roughly a fifth of which are singletons. The sequencing input was naive CD4+ T cells from blood. Receptors were obtained from a young woman in good health.

This clone was seen more than once but under ten times. This chain connects TRBV19 to TRBJ2-7, with 7 bases matching TRBD1. The V segment lost 5 bases and the J segment 1 base; nucleotides outside the gene matches: 5. The CDR3 spans 14 residues. From germline, CDR1 is LNHDA and CDR2 SQIVND (reference sequence). DNA of the CDR3: TGTGCCAGTAGTCCACGACAGGGATCCTACGAGCAGTACTTC. Its translation: CASSPRQGSYEQYF.

This clone was seen only a few times. Other DNA sequences in the sample encode the same CDR3. The chain couples TRBV29-1 to TRBJ2-7; D uncertain. Germline values: CDR1 SQVTM, CDR2 ANQGSEA. V lost 4 bases and J 1 base, leaving 8 bases between the germline ends. The CDR3 is 12 residues long. In DNA, the CDR3 is TGCAGCGTTGGCCCCGGGTCCTACGAGCAGTACTTC. This encodes CSVGPGSYEQYF.

There are a few counts of this clone. The CDR3 coding sequence is TGTGCCAGCTCACCCGAGGGGGATGAGCAGTTCTTC. This gives the protein CASSPEGDEQFF. The chain joins TRBV18 to TRBJ2-1; possible D gene TRBD1, 6 bases. V was pared by 3 bases and J by 8 bases, with 8 bases between. This CDR3 has 12 residues. CDR1 is KGHSH, CDR2 LQKENI, per germline.

The chain carries TRBV7-3 and TRBJ2-6; no clear D gene. This CDR3 has 15 residues. The germline V and J ends were trimmed by 4 bases and 0 bases, with 7 bases remaining between them. Germline assignment: CDR1 SGHTA and CDR2 FQGTGA. DNA for the CDR3: TGTGCCAGCAGCTCGCAGTTCTCTGGGGCCAACGTCCTGACTTTC. Translating gives CASSSQFSGANVLTF.

This clone was counted a few times. V usage is TRBV10-3 and J usage is TRBJ2-5, with D uncertain. Germline V gene data show CDR1 as ENHRY and CDR2 as SYGVKD. V was trimmed by 6 bases and J by 2 bases, leaving 4 bases between them. This CDR3 is built from 11 residues. As DNA, the CDR3 is TGTGCCATCAGGAGTCAAGAGACCCAGTACTTC. This gives the protein CAIRSQETQYF.

The V and J genes are TRBV7-2 and TRBJ1-2, with TRBD1 identical over 8 bases. V trimming: 4 bases; J trimming: 6 bases; junction bases outside the gene matches: 4. The CDR3 is 13 residues long. The germline V gene has CDR1 SGHTA and CDR2 FQGNSA. CDR3 sequence (DNA): TGTGCCAGCAGCTACAACAGGGGGGATGGCTACACCTTC. Translation gives CASSYNRGDGYTF.

V gene TRBV21-1 combines with J gene TRBJ1-5; the D segment call TRBD1 is taken from the table without a DNA check. TRBV21-1 is reported as a pseudogene. The CDR3 runs to 17 residues. The CDR3 coding sequence is TGTGCCAGCAGCAAAGATAACAGGGCTTCGGTCAATCAGCCCCAGCATTTT. It translates to CASSKDNRASVNQPQHF.

The V and J genes are TRBV2 and TRBJ2-5, with a weak D call TRBD2 (5 bases). Germline values: CDR1 SNHLY, CDR2 FYNNEI. V gave up 1 base and J gave up 1 base, with 10 bases separating them. The CDR3 has 15 amino acids. DNA of the CDR3: TGTGCCAGCAGTGAAGTTGCGAGCGGCCAAGAGACCCAGTACTTC. The encoded protein is CASSEVASGQETQYF.

Here the CDR3 DNA reads TGCGCCAGCAGCCAAGATCCGGCTAGCTACGAGCAGTACTTC. Its translation: CASSQDPASYEQYF. This rearrangement joins TRBV4-1 to TRBJ2-7; D ambiguous. Trimming took 0 bases from V and 3 from J, leaving 9 bases between them. Germline V gene lookup returns CDR1 MGHRA and CDR2 YSYEKL. The CDR3 covers 14 residues.

The J gene is TRBJ2-2, the V gene TRBV27; 14 nucleotides match TRBD2. The CDR3 consists of 15 residues. Unmatched junction bases numbered 5, after V lost 9 bases and J lost 5 bases. Germline CDR1 and CDR2: MNHEY and SMNVEV (reference sequence). The CDR3 here is CASGTSGRRTGELFF. CDR3 bases: TGTGCCAGTGGGACTAGCGGGAGAAGGACCGGGGAGCTGTTTTTT.

This clone was observed a few times. The chain carries TRBV6-5 and TRBJ2-7, with D maybe TRBD2 (5 bases). Germline assignment: CDR1 MNHEY and CDR2 SVGAGI. V lost 2 bases and J lost 3, with 14 bases in between. The CDR3 is 15 amino acids. CDR3 sequence reads: CASSYTDTRGYEQYF. The CDR3 region has the DNA TGTGCCAGCAGTTACACCGATACTAGAGGCTACGAGCAGTACTTC.

The chain has TRBV2 and TRBJ1-2; 7 bases fit TRBD1. The CDR3 sequence is 13 residues long. Germline lookup yields CDR1 SNHLY and CDR2 FYNNEI. Trimming cost V 6 bases and J 8 bases; bases outside gene matches: 9. The CDR3 region is CASSRTGPEGYTF. The CDR3 bases are TGTGCCAGCAGCCGGACAGGCCCGGAAGGCTACACCTTC.

This clone was seen more than once but under ten times. V usage is TRBV18 and J usage is TRBJ2-1; TRBD1 is a possible D gene (6 bases). The CDR3 runs 13 residues. Trimming shortened V by 3 bases and J by 6 bases, and 9 bases separated the two germline ends. The germline V gene encodes CDR1 KGHSH and CDR2 LQKENI. The CDR3 loop is CASSPGQRNEQFF. In DNA form, the CDR3 reads TGTGCCAGCTCACCCGGACAGCGCAATGAGCAGTTCTTC.

As DNA, the CDR3 is TGTGCCAGCAGGACAGGAGGTGAAGCTTTCTTT. This sequence encodes CASRTGGEAFF. The genes are TRBV11-1 and TRBJ1-1, with D maybe TRBD1 (6 bases). Trimming left V 6 bases short and J 7 bases short, with 9 bases between. Looked up from germline, CDR1 is SGHAT and CDR2 is FQDESV (reference sequence). There are 11 residues in the CDR3.